This TCR beta chain was obtained from a study of shared clonotypes between healthy human individuals. Looking at the study overall: With ages of 18 to 49, the donors were a couple of women and a few men. Plates per donor: three CD4 naive, three CD4 memory, two CD8 naive, one CD8 memory.

In the original analysis: ImmunoSEQ junction-only sequences lacked quality scores, so their filtering differed. The table came from immunoSEQ multiplex PCR; TCRdb's copy has only in-frame clones and leaves some out. V and J calls and clone size are copied from that table; D and trimming were computed from the DNA. The table lists some 1 million clones, approximately 68% of them singletons. This TCR was sampled from a young man in good health. The sample consisted of memory CD4+ T cells sorted from blood. The subset: CD45RA-negative fraction.

The DNA of the CDR3 is TGTGCCAGCAGCCCTTTAAGCGGGACCTACGAGCAGTACTTC. This gives the protein CASSPLSGTYEQYF. The chain joins TRBV12-1 to TRBJ2-7; no DNA check was done on the table's D call, TRBD2. TRBV12-1 is termed a pseudogene. This CDR3 region has 14 residues.